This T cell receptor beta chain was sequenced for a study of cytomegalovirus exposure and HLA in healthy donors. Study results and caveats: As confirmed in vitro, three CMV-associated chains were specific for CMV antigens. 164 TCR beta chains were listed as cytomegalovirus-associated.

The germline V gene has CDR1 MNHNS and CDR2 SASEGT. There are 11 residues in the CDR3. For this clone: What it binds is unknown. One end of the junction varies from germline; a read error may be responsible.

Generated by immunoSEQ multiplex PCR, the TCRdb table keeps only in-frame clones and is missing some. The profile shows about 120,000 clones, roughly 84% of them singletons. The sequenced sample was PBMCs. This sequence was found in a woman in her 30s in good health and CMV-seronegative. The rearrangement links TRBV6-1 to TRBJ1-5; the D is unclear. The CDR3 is CASNGGGPQLF. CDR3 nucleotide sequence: TGTGCCAGCAACGGTGGTGGGCCCCAGCTTTTT.